The 26 T cell receptor beta chains below all came from one sample that was sequenced in a study of T cell responses to AZD1222 COVID-19 vaccine. Sequenced by immunoSEQ multiplex PCR; TCRdb stores in-frame clones only, minus some. The table lists around 150,000 clones, approximately 94% of them singletons. The sequenced sample was peripheral blood, obtained 28 days after the second AZD1222 dose. These receptors originate from an adult who received the AZD1222 COVID-19 vaccine.

The V and J genes are TRBV4-2 and TRBJ2-4; weak D call: TRBD2 (6 bases). The CDR3 extends over 18 amino acids. V was shortened by 0 bases and J by 1 base, with 16 bases between the two germline ends. Germline V gene sequence: CDR1 LGHNA, CDR2 YNFKEQ. CDR3 nucleotide sequence: TGTGCCAGCAGCCAAGAGGTGGGAACTAGCCTTGCCAAAAACATTCAGTACTTC. Its protein product is CASSQEVGTSLAKNIQYF.

The chain employs TRBV28 and TRBJ1-6; D not certain. The CDR3 spans 13 residues. Per the germline V gene, CDR1 is MDHEN and CDR2 is SYDVKM. V gave up 7 bases and J gave up 8 bases, with 12 bases separating them. CDR3 DNA sequence: TGTGCCAGCACCATTACCCCCGATTCACCCCTCCACTTT. Its protein product is CASTITPDSPLHF. Together with reference TRBV28 and TRBJ1-6, the CDR3 gives the full variable domain: DVKVTQSSRYLVKRTGEKVFLECVQDMDHENMFWYRQDPGLGLRLIYFSYDVKMKEKGDIPEGYSVSREKKERFSLILESASTNQTSMYLCASTITPDSPLHFGNGTRLTVT.

V is TRBV3-1 (or the pseudogene TRBV3-2) and J is TRBJ2-1; TRBD2 matches 9 bases. The V gene's germline CDR1 is LGHDT and CDR2 YNNKEL (reference sequence). The CDR3 consists of 15 residues. V lost 4 bases to trimming and J lost 3 bases; unmatched junction nucleotides: 4. CDR3 sequence (DNA): TGTGCCAGCAGCCCTTATAGCGGGAGCTACAATGAGCAGTTCTTC. Translated, it gives CASSPYSGSYNEQFF.

V usage is TRBV6-1 and J usage is TRBJ2-2, with D hard to call. Between the trimmed V and J ends, which lost 2 bases and 4 bases, there was a span of 14 bases. The CDR3 covers 16 residues. Germline CDR1 MNHNS, CDR2 SASEGT. In nucleotides, the CDR3 is TGTGCCAGCAGTGAATTGACGGCCCTCGGCACCGGGGAGCTGTTTTTT. It encodes CASSELTALGTGELFF.

The chain carries TRBV25-1 and TRBJ1-2; 8 nucleotides line up with TRBD1. The CDR3 has 15 residues. The germline V gene encodes CDR1 MGHDK and CDR2 SYGVNS. Trimming at V came to 0 bases and at J to 5 bases, leaving 5 bases not matched to a gene. In nucleotides, the CDR3 is TGTGCCAGCAGTGAATATACAGGGGGTGGGTATGGCTACACCTTC. Translation gives CASSEYTGGGYGYTF.

The chain uses TRBV19 and TRBJ2-1; 8 bases match TRBD2. The CDR3 extends over 14 amino acids. Germline CDR1 reads LNHDA; CDR2 reads SQIVND (reference sequence). V gave up 2 bases and J gave up 6 bases; unmatched junction bases: 3. This CDR3 is CASSIREGGNEQFF. The CDR3 DNA sequence: TGTGCCAGTAGTATACGGGAGGGCGGCAATGAGCAGTTCTTC.

This chain links TRBV18 with TRBJ1-1; tentatively, D is TRBD1 (5 bases). V lost 3 bases and J 2 bases, leaving 10 bases between the germline ends. The CDR3 length is 14 residues. Germline values: CDR1 KGHSH, CDR2 LQKENI. In nucleotides, the CDR3 is TGTGCCAGCTCACCGGGACGGAGCAACACTGAAGCTTTCTTT. Translating gives CASSPGRSNTEAFF.

The J gene is TRBJ1-3, the V gene TRBV4-1, with 8 nucleotides matching TRBD1. CDR1 MGHRA and CDR2 YSYEKL come from the germline V gene. The CDR3 covers 15 residues. V was pared by 6 bases and J by 0 bases, with 4 bases of the junction left unmatched. The CDR3, as DNA: TGCGCCAGCAGACGAACAGGGGGCTCTGGAAACACCATATATTTT. Amino acid sequence: CASRRTGGSGNTIYF.

The V call is TRBV6-5, the J call TRBJ2-7, with TRBD2 matching over 10 bases. The CDR3 runs to 14 residues. Trimming at V came to 2 bases and at J to 4 bases, leaving 2 bases not matched to a gene. From germline, CDR1 is MNHEY and CDR2 SVGAGI. The CDR3 loop is CASSYLAGEYEQYF. The CDR3 DNA reads TGTGCCAGCAGTTACCTAGCGGGAGAATACGAGCAGTACTTC.

The chain has TRBV5-1 and TRBJ2-3; D may correspond to TRBD1 or TRBD2 (7 bases each). Trimming shortened V by 1 base and J by 3 bases, and 12 bases separated the two germline ends. The CDR3 extends over 15 amino acids. The germline V gene encodes CDR1 SGHRS and CDR2 YFSETQ. The CDR3 loop reads CASSLFQGGTDTQYF. The CDR3 DNA reads TGCGCCAGCAGCTTGTTTCAGGGGGGGACAGATACGCAGTATTTT.

The chain has TRBV6-4 and TRBJ1-2, with D possibly matching TRBD1 (6 bases). The CDR3 totals 13 residues. Germline CDR1 reads MRHNA; CDR2 reads SNTAGT. V lost 3 bases and J lost 4, with 9 bases in between. CDR3 sequence: CASSEQGTYGYTF. The DNA for the CDR3 is TGTGCCAGCAGTGAACAGGGAACCTATGGCTACACCTTC.

The chain carries TRBV24-1 and TRBJ1-2; TRBD1 might be the D (6 bases). The CDR3 has 14 amino acids. V gave up 2 bases and J gave up 4 bases, with 10 bases separating them. Germline values: CDR1 KGHDR, CDR2 SFDVKD. The CDR3 loop is CATSDSGVGYGYTF. CDR3 DNA sequence: TGTGCCACCAGTGATTCAGGGGTTGGCTATGGCTACACCTTC.

J is TRBJ2-7 and V is TRBV7-9; D uncertain. Germline CDR1 is SEHNR and CDR2 is FQNEAQ (reference sequence). The CDR3 loop spans 13 amino acids. The ends were cut back, 4 bases at V and 5 bases at J, with 12 bases in the middle. The chain's CDR3 is CASSYWSAHEQYF. In nucleotides, the CDR3 is TGTGCCAGCAGCTATTGGAGCGCCCACGAGCAGTACTTC.

The rearrangement joins TRBV10-3 to TRBJ2-1; D remains ambiguous. This CDR3 is built from 14 residues. Germline V gene sequence: CDR1 ENHRY, CDR2 SYGVKD. With 4 bases removed from V and 6 bases from J, the gap between germline ends came to 13 bases. The CDR3 bases are TGTGCCATCAGTGCTACCCCCCAGGCCAATGAGCAGTTCTTC. Translation gives CAISATPQANEQFF.

The chain joins TRBV2 to TRBJ2-7; 11 nucleotides align to TRBD2. Germline V CDR1 and CDR2: SNHLY, FYNNEI. The CDR3 consists of 16 residues. V was clipped by 2 bases and J by 3 bases; unmatched bases: 6. In nucleotides, the CDR3 is TGTGCCAGCAGTGAAAATGGGCTAGCGGGAGGCTACGAGCAGTACTTC. Translation gives CASSENGLAGGYEQYF.

The gene calls are TRBV12-5 and TRBJ2-5; 12 bases align to TRBD2. Unmatched junction bases numbered 8, after V lost 2 bases and J lost 1 base. The CDR3 is 18 residues long. Germline assignment: CDR1 LGHNT and CDR2 FRNRAP. The CDR3 DNA reads TGTGCTAGTGGTTTGTTAGACACTAGCGGGAGGACCCAAGAGACCCAGTACTTC. It codes for CASGLLDTSGRTQETQYF.

The CDR3 loop is CASSQDYRNGNTIYF. CDR3 coding DNA: TGCGCCAGCAGCCAAGACTACAGGAACGGAAACACCATATATTTT. This chain uses TRBV4-1 with TRBJ1-3, with D perhaps matching TRBD1 (5 bases). V was cut by 0 bases and J by 4 bases, with 10 bases left in between. CDR3 length equals 15 residues. CDR1 and CDR2 (germline): MGHRA, YSYEKL.

The V call is TRBV28, the J call TRBJ1-2, with D perhaps matching TRBD1 (6 bases). The CDR3 is 13 amino acids. V shed 6 bases and J shed 2 bases, with 10 bases lying between them. Per germline, CDR1 MDHEN and CDR2 SYDVKM. The CDR3, as DNA: TGTGCCAGCAGCAACCAGGGGAACTATGGCTACACCTTC. It encodes CASSNQGNYGYTF.

This rearrangement joins TRBV24-1 to TRBJ2-7; D is unresolved. The V end was cut by 6 bases, the J end by 4 bases, with 6 bases between. The CDR3 runs to 11 residues. Germline V gene sequence: CDR1 KGHDR, CDR2 SFDVKD. CDR3 nucleotide sequence: TGTGCCACCAGTCCTACTTACGAGCAGTACTTC. Its translation is CATSPTYEQYF.

This chain uses TRBV7-8 with TRBJ1-3; a weak D match, TRBD1 (5 bases). V was cut by 6 bases and J by 3 bases, with 18 bases left in between. The CDR3 is made up of 16 amino acids. CDR1 and CDR2 from the germline V gene are SGHVS and FQNEAQ. The chain's CDR3 is CASSSGWQGGGNTIYF. Written as DNA, the CDR3 is TGTGCCAGCAGTTCTGGGTGGCAGGGTGGTGGAAACACCATATATTTT. The full variable domain, in which reference TRBV7-8 and TRBJ1-3 provide the parts outside the CDR3, is GAGVSQSPRYKVAKRGQDVALRCDPISGHVSLFWYQQALGQGPEFLTYFQNEAQLDKSGLPSDRFFAERPEGSVSTLKIQRTQQEDSAVYLCASSSGWQGGGNTIYFGEGSWLTVV.

The rearrangement uses TRBV7-9 and TRBJ1-1; 7 bases line up with TRBD1. Germline V gives CDR1 SEHNR, CDR2 FQNEAQ (reference sequence). The J segment lost 7 bases and the V segment lost 10 bases, leaving 9 bases of the junction unmatched. This CDR3 spans 12 amino acids. CDR3 loop: CAIKAGTVEAFF. The DNA for the CDR3 is TGTGCCATCAAAGCTGGGACAGTTGAAGCTTTCTTT.

The genes are TRBV21-1 and TRBJ1-5; the table's D gene call, TRBD1, was not cross checked with the DNA. TRBV21-1 is tagged as a pseudogene. The CDR3 loop spans 11 amino acids. CDR3 DNA sequence: TGTGCCATCCAGAGCAATCAGCCCCAGCATTTT. This gives the protein CAIQSNQPQHF.

V is TRBV24-1 and J is TRBJ2-1; the D gene is possibly TRBD1 (7 bases). The CDR3 consists of 21 residues. V dropped 3 bases and J dropped 0 bases, with 26 bases sitting between them. Germline V gene sequence: CDR1 KGHDR, CDR2 SFDVKD. The CDR3 here is CATSDSSYRPQGGFSYNEQFF. CDR3 sequence (DNA): TGTGCCACCAGTGATAGTTCTTACCGGCCCCAGGGGGGATTCTCCTACAATGAGCAGTTCTTC.

The chain joins TRBV7-2 to TRBJ1-2, with D perhaps TRBD1 (5 bases). Germline CDR1 is SGHTA and CDR2 is FQGNSA. This CDR3 region has 16 residues. Trimming took 5 bases from V and 1 from J, leaving 17 bases between them. The CDR3 DNA is TGTGCCAGCAGCCCAGGAGGGGCTCTGCTTAACTATGGCTACACCTTC. The encoded protein is CASSPGGALLNYGYTF.

The chain links TRBV2 to TRBJ2-7; TRBD1 agrees at 8 bases. This CDR3 comprises 15 residues. Germline V gene sequence: CDR1 SNHLY, CDR2 FYNNEI. V shed 4 bases, J shed 7 bases, and the junction held 12 bases outside the gene matches. The CDR3: CASSVIGGQVGEQYF. CDR3 bases: TGTGCCAGCAGTGTAATCGGGGGACAGGTGGGAGAGCAGTACTTC. Using reference TRBV2 and TRBJ2-7 for the parts outside the CDR3, the full variable domain is EPEVTQTPSHQVTQMGQEVILRCVPISNHLYFYWYRQILGQKVEFLVSFYNNEISEKSEIFDDQFSVERPDGSNFTLKIRSTKLEDSAMYFCASSVIGGQVGEQYFGPGTRLTVT.

The CDR3 coding sequence is TGTGCCAGCAGCTTGGACGGACGCAATCAGCCCCAGCATTTT. This translates into CASSLDGRNQPQHF. The chain carries TRBV7-9 and TRBJ1-5; D is unclear. This CDR3 region has 14 residues. The ends were cut back, 3 bases at V and 2 bases at J, with 8 bases in the middle. Per the germline V gene, CDR1 is SEHNR and CDR2 is FQNEAQ (reference sequence).